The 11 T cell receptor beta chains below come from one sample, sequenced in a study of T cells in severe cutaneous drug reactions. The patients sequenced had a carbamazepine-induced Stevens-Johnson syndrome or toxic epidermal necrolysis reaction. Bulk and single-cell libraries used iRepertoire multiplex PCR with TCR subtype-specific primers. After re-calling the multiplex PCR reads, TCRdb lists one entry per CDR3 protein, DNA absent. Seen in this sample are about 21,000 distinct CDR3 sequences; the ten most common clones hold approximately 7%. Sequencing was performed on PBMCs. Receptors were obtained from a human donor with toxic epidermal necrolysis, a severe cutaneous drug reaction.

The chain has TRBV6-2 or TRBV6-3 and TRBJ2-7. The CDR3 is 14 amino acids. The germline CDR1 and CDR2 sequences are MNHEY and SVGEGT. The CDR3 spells CASSYRQGFHEQYF.

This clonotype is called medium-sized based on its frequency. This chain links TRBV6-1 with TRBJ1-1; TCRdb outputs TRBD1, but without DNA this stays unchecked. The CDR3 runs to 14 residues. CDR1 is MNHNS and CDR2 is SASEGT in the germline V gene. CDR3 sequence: CASSLIGTNTEAFF.

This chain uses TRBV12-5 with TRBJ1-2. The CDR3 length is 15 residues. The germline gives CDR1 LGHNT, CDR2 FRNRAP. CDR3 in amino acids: CASGLGAAANYGYTF.

Here the CDR3 reads CASSLEGSPTDTQYF. This chain connects TRBV5-1 to TRBJ2-3; TCRdb returns TRBD1, unconfirmable since there is no DNA. The V gene's germline CDR1 is SGHRS and CDR2 YFSETQ. The CDR3 is made up of 15 amino acids.

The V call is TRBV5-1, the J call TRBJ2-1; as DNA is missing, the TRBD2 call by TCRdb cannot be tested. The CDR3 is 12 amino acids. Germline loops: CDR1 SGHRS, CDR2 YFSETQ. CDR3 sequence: CASRNPEGEQFF.

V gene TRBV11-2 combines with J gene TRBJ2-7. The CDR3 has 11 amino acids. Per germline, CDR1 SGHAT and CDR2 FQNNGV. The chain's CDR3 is CASSLSHEQYF.

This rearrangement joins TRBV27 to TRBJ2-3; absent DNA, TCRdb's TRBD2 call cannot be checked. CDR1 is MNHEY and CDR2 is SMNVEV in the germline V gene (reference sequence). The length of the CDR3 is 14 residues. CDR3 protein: CASKTAGGTDTQYF.

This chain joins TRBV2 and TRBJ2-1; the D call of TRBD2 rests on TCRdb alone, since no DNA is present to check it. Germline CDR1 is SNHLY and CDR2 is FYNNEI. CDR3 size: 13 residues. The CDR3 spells CASPGLTIDEQFF.

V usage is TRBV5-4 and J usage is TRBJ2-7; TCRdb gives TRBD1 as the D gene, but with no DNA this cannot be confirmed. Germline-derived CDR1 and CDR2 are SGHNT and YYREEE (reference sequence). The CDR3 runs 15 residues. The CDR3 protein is CASSLAGTGDHEQYF.

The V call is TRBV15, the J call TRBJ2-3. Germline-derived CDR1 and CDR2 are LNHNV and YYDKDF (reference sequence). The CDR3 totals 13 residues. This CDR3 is CATSRDRRDTQYF.

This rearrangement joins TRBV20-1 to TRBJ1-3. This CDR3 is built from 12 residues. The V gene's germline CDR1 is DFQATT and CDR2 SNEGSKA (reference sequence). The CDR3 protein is CSARLAGNTMYF.